Each of the 10 T cell receptor beta chains below was sequenced from the same sample in a study of shared clonotypes between healthy human individuals. The repertoire was sequenced with immunoSEQ multiplex PCR; TCRdb's copy has only in-frame clones and lacks some. This table has around 1 million clones, over 75% appearing once. Sequencing used memory CD4+ T cells sorted from blood. The subset was: CD45RA-negative fraction. These receptors all stem from a young man in good health.

J is TRBJ1-1 and V is TRBV20-1; D not resolved. Trimming took 6 bases from V and 11 from J, leaving 13 bases between them. CDR3 size: 10 residues. Germline V gene sequence: CDR1 DFQATT, CDR2 SNEGSKA (reference sequence). The CDR3 sequence is CSASADVAFF. The DNA for the CDR3 is TGCAGTGCCTCCGCTGATGTGGCTTTCTTT.

This sequence joins TRBV19 and TRBJ2-5, with D unresolved. The CDR3 is 14 amino acids. Trimming stripped 3 bases from V and 2 bases from J, with 10 bases between. Germline V CDR1 and CDR2: LNHDA, SQIVND (reference sequence). The CDR3 reads CASSIGRQQETQYF. CDR3 in DNA: TGTGCCAGTAGTATTGGTCGCCAGCAAGAGACCCAGTACTTC.

The rearrangement joins TRBV5-1 to TRBJ2-3; tentatively, D is TRBD1 (5 bases). This CDR3 spans 16 amino acids. The germline V gene encodes CDR1 SGHRS and CDR2 YFSETQ. The V end lost 1 base, the J end lost 2 bases, and 14 bases lay between the germline ends. The CDR3 region has the DNA TGCGCCAGCAGCTTGTCGTCCCAGGGTTTCACAGATACGCAGTATTTT. Amino acid sequence: CASSLSSQGFTDTQYF.

The chain couples TRBV11-2 to TRBJ1-6, with D maybe TRBD1 (5 bases). V shed 5 bases and J shed 6 bases, with 14 bases lying between them. The V gene's germline CDR1 is SGHAT and CDR2 FQNNGV. There are 15 residues in the CDR3. CDR3: CASSPQTGTNSPLHF. CDR3 DNA sequence: TGTGCCAGCAGCCCGCAAACCGGGACTAATTCACCCCTCCACTTT.

The CDR3 is CASSALTGAGELFF. The CDR3, as DNA: TGTGCCAGCAGCGCCCTGACAGGGGCCGGGGAGCTGTTTTTT. The chain uses TRBV9 and TRBJ2-2; 8 nucleotides agree with TRBD1. Per the germline V gene, CDR1 is SGDLS and CDR2 is YYNGEE. With 3 bases clipped from V and 6 bases from J, the junction kept 4 bases outside the gene matches. CDR3 length: 14 amino acids.

To note about this clone: This probably arose from a read error, given a far larger clone one base away. The rearrangement joins TRBV5-6 to TRBJ1-2, with D tentatively TRBD1 (5 bases). Germline loops: CDR1 SGHDT, CDR2 YYEEEE. V gave up 0 bases and J gave up 3 bases, with 6 bases separating them. This CDR3 is 13 amino acids long. CDR3 DNA sequence: TGTGCCAGCAGCTTGGCAGGGCACTATGGCTACACCTTC. Encoded protein: CASSLAGHYGYTF.

This chain joins TRBV19 and TRBJ2-5, with 7 positions matching TRBD1. J was trimmed by 0 bases and V by 5 bases; bases with no gene match: 9. Germline V CDR1 and CDR2: LNHDA, SQIVND (reference sequence). The length of the CDR3 is 16 residues. As DNA, the CDR3 is TGTGCCAGTAGTGACCCCCCGGACAGGAACCAAGAGACCCAGTACTTC. Its translation is CASSDPPDRNQETQYF. Full variable domain (outside the CDR3, taken from reference TRBV19 and TRBJ2-5): DGGITQSPKYLFRKEGQNVTLSCEQNLNHDAMYWYRQDPGQGLRLIYYSQIVNDFQKGDIAEGYSVSREKKESFPLTVTSAQKNPTAFYLCASSDPPDRNQETQYFGPGTRLLVL.

The V call is TRBV30, the J call TRBJ1-5, with D possibly TRBD1 on 5 matching bases. The germline V gene encodes CDR1 GTSNPN and CDR2 SVGIG (reference sequence). The V end lost 2 bases, the J end lost 4 bases, and 15 bases lay between the germline ends. CDR3 length: 15 residues. The CDR3 is CAWSSLQGKNQPQHF. The CDR3 DNA follows: TGTGCCTGGAGTTCGTTGCAGGGTAAGAATCAGCCCCAGCATTTT.

The rearrangement joins TRBV5-1 to TRBJ2-2; D unresolved. This CDR3 contains 15 residues. Trimming stripped 2 bases from V and 5 bases from J, with 13 bases between. Germline-derived CDR1 and CDR2 are SGHRS and YFSETQ. The CDR3 bases are TGCGCCAGCAGCTTCAGGCCAACAGATACCGGGGAGCTGTTTTTT. It yields the protein CASSFRPTDTGELFF.

The V and J genes are TRBV27 and TRBJ1-1, with D unclear. The ends were cut back, 0 bases at V and 10 bases at J, with 15 bases in the middle. The CDR3 is 14 residues long. CDR1 is MNHEY, CDR2 SMNVEV, per germline (reference sequence). The DNA for the CDR3 is TGTGCCAGCAGTTTATCGACGAGCGGGCGAGGAGCTTTCTTT. It translates to CASSLSTSGRGAFF.